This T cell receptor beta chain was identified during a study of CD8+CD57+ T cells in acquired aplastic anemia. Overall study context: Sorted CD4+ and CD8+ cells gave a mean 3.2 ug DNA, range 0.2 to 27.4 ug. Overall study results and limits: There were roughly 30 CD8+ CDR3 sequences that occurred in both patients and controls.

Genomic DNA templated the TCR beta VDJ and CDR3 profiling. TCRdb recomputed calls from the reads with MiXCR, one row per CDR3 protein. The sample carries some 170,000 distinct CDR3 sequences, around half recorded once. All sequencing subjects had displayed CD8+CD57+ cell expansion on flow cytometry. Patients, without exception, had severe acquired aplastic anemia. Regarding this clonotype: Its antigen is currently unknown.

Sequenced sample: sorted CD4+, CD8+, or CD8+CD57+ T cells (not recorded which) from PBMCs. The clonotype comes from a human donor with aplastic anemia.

As DNA, the CDR3 is TGCAGCGTTGAAGATGACGGGGGACAGGGTGCCACCGGGGAGCTGTTTTTT. This encodes CSVEDDGGQGATGELFF. The V and J genes are TRBV29-1 and TRBJ2-2; 9 bases map to TRBD1. The germline CDR1 and CDR2 sequences are SQVTM and ANQGSEA. Trimming took 0 bases from V and 4 from J; bases not matched to a gene: 9. The CDR3 is made up of 17 amino acids.